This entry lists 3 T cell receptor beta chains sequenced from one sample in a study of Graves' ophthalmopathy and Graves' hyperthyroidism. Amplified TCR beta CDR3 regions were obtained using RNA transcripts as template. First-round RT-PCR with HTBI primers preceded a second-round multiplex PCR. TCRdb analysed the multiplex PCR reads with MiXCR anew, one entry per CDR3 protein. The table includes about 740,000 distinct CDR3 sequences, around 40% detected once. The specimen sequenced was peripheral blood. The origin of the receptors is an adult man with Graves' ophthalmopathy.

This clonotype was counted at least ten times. The CDR3 here is CASSLSTDEKLFF. The CDR3 DNA sequence: TGTGCCAGCAGCTTATCGACAGATGAAAAACTGTTTTTT. The rearrangement links TRBV7-9 to TRBJ1-4; possible D gene TRBD1, 5 bases. Germline-derived CDR1 and CDR2 are SEHNR and FQNEAQ (reference sequence). This CDR3 is 13 amino acids long. The V end was cut by 2 bases, the J end by 6 bases, with 7 bases between.

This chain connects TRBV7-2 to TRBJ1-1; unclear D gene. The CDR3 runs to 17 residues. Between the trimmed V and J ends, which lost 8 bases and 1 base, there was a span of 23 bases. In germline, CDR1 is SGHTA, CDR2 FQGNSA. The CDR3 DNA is TGTGCCAGCTCAACATCACCGGCGGGAGTCGGGAACACTGAAGCTTTCTTT. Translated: CASSTSPAGVGNTEAFF. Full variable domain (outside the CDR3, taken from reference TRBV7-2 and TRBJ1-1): GAGVSQSPSNKVTEKGKDVELRCDPISGHTALYWYRQSLGQGLEFLIYFQGNSAPDKSGLPSDRFSAERTGGSVSTLTIQRTQQEDSAVYLCASSTSPAGVGNTEAFFGQGTRLTVV.

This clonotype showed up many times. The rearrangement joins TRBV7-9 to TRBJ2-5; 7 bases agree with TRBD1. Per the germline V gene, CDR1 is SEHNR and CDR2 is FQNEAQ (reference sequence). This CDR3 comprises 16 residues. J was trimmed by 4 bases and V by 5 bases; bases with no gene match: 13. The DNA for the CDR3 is TGTGCCAGCAGCCGGGGACAGAGCAGTATAATAGAGACCCAGTACTTC. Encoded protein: CASSRGQSSIIETQYF.